Below are 16 T cell receptor beta chains sequenced from a single sample in a study of cytomegalovirus exposure and HLA in healthy donors. 60 Vbeta and 13 Jbeta primers were used in PCR. Sequenced by immunoSEQ multiplex PCR; TCRdb stores in-frame clones only, minus some. The sample has 95,000 to 100,000 clones, about 80% seen once. Sequenced input: PBMCs. Source of these receptors: a man aged 35 to 55 in good health and CMV-seronegative.

The chain links TRBV10-3 to TRBJ2-3; TRBD2 agrees at 11 bases. Germline lookup yields CDR1 ENHRY and CDR2 SYGVKD. The CDR3 is made up of 14 amino acids. V lost 9 bases, J lost 5 bases, and 7 bases stayed unmatched. The CDR3 is CAISSGGVLDTQYF. The CDR3 DNA sequence: TGTGCCATAAGTAGCGGGGGGGTTTTAGATACGCAGTATTTT.

The chain combines TRBV19 with TRBJ1-2, with unresolved D. CDR1 and CDR2 from the germline V gene are LNHDA and SQIVND (reference sequence). The CDR3 length is 16 residues. V was clipped by 0 bases and J by 8 bases, with 19 bases between them. CDR3 amino acids: CASSIDKEGRITGYTF. In DNA, the CDR3 is TGTGCCAGTAGTATAGATAAGGAGGGCAGAATCACAGGCTACACCTTC.

This clone occurred a few times. The J gene is TRBJ2-2, the V gene TRBV7-9; 12 bases fit TRBD2. Germline CDR1 and CDR2: SEHNR and FQNEAQ (reference sequence). This CDR3 is built from 15 residues. Losses at the gene ends were 5 bases for V and 6 bases for J; bases not matched to a gene: 4. As DNA, the CDR3 is TGTGCCAGCAGCCCACGACTAGCGGGAGCCGGGGAGCTGTTTTTT. This gives the protein CASSPRLAGAGELFF.

The V call is TRBV15, the J call TRBJ2-1; 10 nucleotides match TRBD2. The J segment lost 7 bases and the V segment lost 5 bases, leaving 17 bases of the junction unmatched. CDR3 length equals 18 residues. Per germline, CDR1 LNHNV and CDR2 YYDKDF (reference sequence). The CDR3 sequence: CATSPRKERGGKSNEQFF. The CDR3 nucleotides are TGTGCCACCAGCCCTCGGAAGGAGCGGGGGGGCAAAAGTAATGAGCAGTTCTTC.

V is TRBV2 and J is TRBJ2-7, with 7 nucleotides matching TRBD2. The V gene end was trimmed by 7 bases and the J gene end by 0 bases; junction bases not matched to a gene: 6. This CDR3 region has 14 residues. Per the germline V gene, CDR1 is SNHLY and CDR2 is FYNNEI. In nucleotides, the CDR3 is TGTGCCAGCAAAGCCGGGACTAACTCCTACGAGCAGTACTTC. Residues: CASKAGTNSYEQYF.

This clone was seen once. The V gene is TRBV30, the J gene TRBJ2-1; weak D call: TRBD1 (6 bases). CDR1 and CDR2 from the germline V gene are GTSNPN and SVGIG (reference sequence). Trimming pared 0 bases from V and 6 bases from J, leaving 9 bases between. This CDR3 region has 13 residues. The chain's CDR3 is CAWSVQGFNEQFF. CDR3 sequence (DNA): TGTGCCTGGAGTGTACAGGGATTCAATGAGCAGTTCTTC.

The gene calls are TRBV5-8 and TRBJ2-7, with 14 bases aligning to TRBD2. CDR1 is SGHTS, CDR2 YDEGEE, per germline. The CDR3 contains 18 residues. Losses at the gene ends were 3 bases for V and 4 bases for J; bases not matched to a gene: 12. CDR3 region: CASSWTSGRFRLGYEQYF. CDR3 DNA sequence: TGTGCCAGCAGCTGGACTAGCGGGAGGTTTCGCTTGGGGTACGAGCAGTACTTC.

V and J are TRBV13 and TRBJ1-6; tentative D call: TRBD1 (5 bases). Germline CDR1 is PRHDT and CDR2 is FYEKMQ (reference sequence). The V end was cut by 2 bases, the J end by 6 bases, with 8 bases between. This CDR3 has 14 residues. CDR3 in DNA: TGTGCCAGCAGCTTACAGGGTGGTAATTCACCCCTCCACTTT. Translated: CASSLQGGNSPLHF.

The V gene is TRBV27, the J gene TRBJ2-7; a weak D match, TRBD2 (5 bases). V lost 3 bases and J lost 7, with 13 bases in between. The CDR3 loop spans 13 amino acids. Germline V gene lookup returns CDR1 MNHEY and CDR2 SMNVEV (reference sequence). This CDR3 reads CASSLSGKWEQYF. CDR3 DNA: TGTGCCAGCAGTTTGAGCGGCAAATGGGAGCAGTACTTC.

This sequence joins TRBV7-3 and TRBJ1-1, with D unresolved. This CDR3 contains 13 residues. V was pared by 2 bases and J by 5 bases, with 9 bases between. The germline CDR1 and CDR2 sequences are SGHTA and FQGTGA. The DNA for the CDR3 is TGTGCCAGCAGCTTACGAGGTCGGACTGAAGCTTTCTTT. Translation: CASSLRGRTEAFF.

CDR3 protein: CSGQGIGETQYF. CDR3 DNA sequence: TGCAGTGGACAGGGGATAGGAGAGACCCAGTACTTC. This chain uses TRBV29-1 with TRBJ2-5; 9 bases agree with TRBD1. The germline V gene has CDR1 SQVTM and CDR2 ANQGSEA. This CDR3 contains 12 residues.

This clone has at least ten counts. V usage is TRBV30 and J usage is TRBJ1-5; D is unresolved. CDR1 is GTSNPN, CDR2 SVGIG, per germline (reference sequence). V was clipped by 3 bases and J by 5 bases, with 11 bases between them. CDR3 size: 13 residues. CDR3 residues: CAWSGEMDQPQHF. DNA of the CDR3: TGTGCCTGGAGCGGGGAGATGGATCAGCCCCAGCATTTT. The full variable domain, in which reference TRBV30 and TRBJ1-5 provide the parts outside the CDR3, is SQTIHQWPATLVQPVGSPLSLECTVEGTSNPNLYWYRQAAGRGLQLLFYSVGIGQISSEVPQNLSASRPQDRQFILSSKKLLLSDSGFYLCAWSGEMDQPQHFGDGTRLSIL.

The chain couples TRBV27 to TRBJ2-3; D gene ambiguous. Germline CDR1 MNHEY, CDR2 SMNVEV (reference sequence). The V and J ends lost 7 bases and 11 bases respectively, with 16 bases between them. The CDR3 runs 12 residues. This CDR3 is CASIADPTGQYF. As DNA, the CDR3 is TGTGCCAGCATAGCCGACCCGACGGGGCAGTATTTT.

This clone showed up just a few times. V gene TRBV29-1 combines with J gene TRBJ2-2; 7 nucleotides align to TRBD1. The CDR3 has 13 amino acids. CDR1 is SQVTM and CDR2 is ANQGSEA in the germline V gene. V lost 6 bases, J lost 1 base, and 2 bases stayed unmatched. The CDR3 is CSVRTGNTGELFF. CDR3 in DNA: TGCAGCGTACGGACAGGGAACACCGGGGAGCTGTTTTTT.

The chain recombines TRBV19 with TRBJ2-1; 7 nucleotides agree with TRBD2. CDR1 is LNHDA, CDR2 SQIVND, per germline (reference sequence). The CDR3 totals 11 residues. The V and J ends lost 3 bases and 12 bases, in that order; junction bases with no gene match: 2. The CDR3 region is CASSISGGQFF. The CDR3 region has the DNA TGTGCCAGTAGTATTTCGGGGGGGCAGTTCTTC. The variable domain in full, completed from reference TRBV19 and TRBJ2-1, reads DGGITQSPKYLFRKEGQNVTLSCEQNLNHDAMYWYRQDPGQGLRLIYYSQIVNDFQKGDIAEGYSVSREKKESFPLTVTSAQKNPTAFYLCASSISGGQFFGPGTRLTVL.

The V gene is TRBV10-3, the J gene TRBJ2-3; possible D gene TRBD2, 6 bases. The CDR3 totals 15 residues. The V end lost 2 bases, the J end lost 4 bases, and 13 bases lay between the germline ends. Looked up from germline, CDR1 is ENHRY and CDR2 is SYGVKD. CDR3 in DNA: TGTGCCATCAGTGAGGGGTTGGGGGGAGCAGATACGCAGTATTTT. Its translation: CAISEGLGGADTQYF.